This paragraph covers one T cell receptor beta chain sequence. Antigen: not known. Sequenced by immunoSEQ multiplex PCR; TCRdb stores in-frame clones only, minus some. The sample consists of some 100,000 clones, 90% to 95% of them appearing once. These data belong to a study of T cell responses to AZD1222 COVID-19 vaccine. Second-dose intervals of approximately 4 or approximately 12 weeks were pooled. Findings and limits, study-wide: Reportedly, close to half of spike-specific TCRs are directed against unmutated variant regions. Researchers took repertoire samples only after the peak T cell response had come. Clonal diversity was possibly underestimated, and white British individuals and females predominated among donors.

The CDR3 runs to 13 residues. The V end lost 5 bases, the J end lost 2 bases, and 9 bases lay between the germline ends. Germline V gives CDR1 SNHLY, CDR2 FYNNEI. The receptor was isolated from an adult who received the AZD1222 COVID-19 vaccine. This chain connects TRBV2 to TRBJ1-1, with D maybe TRBD1 (6 bases). Sequenced here: peripheral blood, sampled 28 days after the second AZD1222 dose. The CDR3 DNA reads TGTGCCAGCAGTCGACAGGTTAACACTGAAGCTTTCTTT. Protein: CASSRQVNTEAFF.